This record concerns one TCR beta chain sequence. The data were obtained in a study of control samples from healthy donors and cancer patients. This CDR3 has 14 amino acids. The V end was cut by 5 bases, the J end by 4 bases, with 12 bases between. Germline V gene data show CDR1 as LGHDT and CDR2 as YNNKEL (reference sequence). Clones were sequenced by immunoSEQ multiplex PCR, and TCRdb holds only the in-frame ones, with some missing. This table holds about 6,000 clones, approximately 68% found once. The source is a male donor with melanoma. The sequenced sample consisted of formalin-fixed, paraffin-embedded tissue. The chain combines TRBV3-1 (or the pseudogene TRBV3-2) with TRBJ1-3; D is perhaps TRBD1 (5 bases). CDR3 sequence reads: CASSYAREGNTIYF. The CDR3 DNA follows: TGTGCCAGCAGCTACGCCAGGGAGGGAAACACCATATATTTT.